In its sample, the clone carrying this TCR beta chain was seen once. Germline values: CDR1 MNHEY, CDR2 SVGAGI. This CDR3 is built from 16 residues. Trimming stripped 0 bases from V and 0 bases from J, with 8 bases between. Only in-frame clones appear in the TCRdb table, and some are missing; sequencing was by immunoSEQ multiplex PCR. Among some 150,000 clones listed, around 87% were seen once. These data come from a study of blood T cell repertoires in COVID-19. Study summary: Collection of acute and convalescent COVID-19 samples took place in the United States, Italy and Spain.

This clonotype originated in a man in his fifties who had recovered from COVID-19. The chain employs TRBV6-5 and TRBJ1-4; D is unresolved. Sequenced: peripheral blood. This chain's CDR3 is CASSYSHSSTNEKLFF. Here the CDR3 DNA reads TGTGCCAGCAGTTACTCCCACAGCTCAACTAATGAAAAACTGTTTTTT.